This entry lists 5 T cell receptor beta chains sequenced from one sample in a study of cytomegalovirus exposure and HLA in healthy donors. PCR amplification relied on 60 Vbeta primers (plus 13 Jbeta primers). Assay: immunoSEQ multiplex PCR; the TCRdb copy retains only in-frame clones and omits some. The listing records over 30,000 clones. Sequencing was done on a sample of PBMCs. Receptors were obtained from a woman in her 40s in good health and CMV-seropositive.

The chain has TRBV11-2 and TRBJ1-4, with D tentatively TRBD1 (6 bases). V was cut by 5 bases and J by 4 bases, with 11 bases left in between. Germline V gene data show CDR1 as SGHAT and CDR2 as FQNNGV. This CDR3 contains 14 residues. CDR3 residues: CASSPGQRNEKLFF. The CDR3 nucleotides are TGTGCCAGCAGCCCTGGACAGCGTAATGAAAAACTGTTTTTT.

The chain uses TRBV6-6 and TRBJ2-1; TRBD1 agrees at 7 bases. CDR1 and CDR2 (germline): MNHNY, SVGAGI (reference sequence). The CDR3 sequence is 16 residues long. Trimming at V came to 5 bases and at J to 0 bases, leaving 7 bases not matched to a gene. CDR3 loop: CASSLQGPSSYNEQFF. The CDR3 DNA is TGTGCCAGCAGTCTACAGGGGCCAAGCTCCTACAATGAGCAGTTCTTC.

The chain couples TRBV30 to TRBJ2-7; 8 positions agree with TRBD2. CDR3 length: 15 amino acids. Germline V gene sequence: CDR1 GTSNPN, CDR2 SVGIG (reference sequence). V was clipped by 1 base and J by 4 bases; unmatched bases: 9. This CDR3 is CAWSAGVAGFYEQYF. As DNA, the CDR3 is TGTGCCTGGAGTGCCGGGGTAGCGGGGTTTTACGAGCAGTACTTC.

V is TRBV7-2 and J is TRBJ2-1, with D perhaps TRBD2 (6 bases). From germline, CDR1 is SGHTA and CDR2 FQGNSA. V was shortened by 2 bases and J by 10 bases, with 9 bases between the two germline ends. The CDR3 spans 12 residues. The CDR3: CASSLRLAEQFF. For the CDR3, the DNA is TGTGCCAGCAGCTTACGGCTAGCGGAGCAGTTCTTC.

CDR3 DNA sequence: TGTGCCAGCACCTCAGGGGGCCAGCCCCAGCATTTT. It is translated as CASTSGGQPQHF. The chain carries TRBV6-1 and TRBJ1-5; 8 bases match TRBD1. Trimming removed 7 bases from V and 7 bases from J; junction bases left unmatched: 3. CDR3 length: 12 amino acids. Germline V gene data show CDR1 as MNHNS and CDR2 as SASEGT.